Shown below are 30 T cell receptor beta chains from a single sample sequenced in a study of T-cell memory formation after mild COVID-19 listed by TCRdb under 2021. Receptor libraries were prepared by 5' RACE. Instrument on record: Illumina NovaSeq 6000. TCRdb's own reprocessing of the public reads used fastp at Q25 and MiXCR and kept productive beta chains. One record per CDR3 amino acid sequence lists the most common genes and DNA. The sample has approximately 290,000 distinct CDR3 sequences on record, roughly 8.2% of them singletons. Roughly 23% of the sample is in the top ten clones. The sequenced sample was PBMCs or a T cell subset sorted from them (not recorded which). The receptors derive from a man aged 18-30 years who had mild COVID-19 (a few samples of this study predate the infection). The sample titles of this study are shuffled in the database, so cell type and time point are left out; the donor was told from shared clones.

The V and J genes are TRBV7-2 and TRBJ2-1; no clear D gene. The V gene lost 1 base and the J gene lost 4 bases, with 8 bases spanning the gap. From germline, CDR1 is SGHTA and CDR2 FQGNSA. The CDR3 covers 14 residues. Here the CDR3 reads CASSLGSEYNEQFF. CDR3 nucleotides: TGTGCCAGCAGCTTAGGGTCCGAGTACAATGAGCAGTTCTTC.

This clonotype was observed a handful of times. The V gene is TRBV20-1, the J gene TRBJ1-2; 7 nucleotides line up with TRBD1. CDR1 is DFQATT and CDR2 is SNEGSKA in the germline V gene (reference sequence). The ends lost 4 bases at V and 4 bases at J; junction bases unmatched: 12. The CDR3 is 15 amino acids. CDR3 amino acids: CSAKKGQLAAYGYTF. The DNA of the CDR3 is TGCAGTGCTAAGAAGGGACAGTTGGCGGCCTATGGCTACACCTTC.

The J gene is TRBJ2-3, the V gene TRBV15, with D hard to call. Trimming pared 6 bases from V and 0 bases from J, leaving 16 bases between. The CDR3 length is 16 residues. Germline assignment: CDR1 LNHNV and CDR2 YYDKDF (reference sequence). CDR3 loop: CATSSVSRASTDTQYF. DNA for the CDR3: TGTGCCACCAGTTCGGTTTCTAGGGCTAGCACAGATACGCAGTATTTT.

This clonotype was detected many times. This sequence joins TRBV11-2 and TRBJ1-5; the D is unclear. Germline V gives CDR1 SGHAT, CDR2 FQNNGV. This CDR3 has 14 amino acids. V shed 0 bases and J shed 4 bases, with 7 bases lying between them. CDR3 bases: TGTGCCAGCAGCTTAGATGGCGGGAATCAGCCCCAGCATTTT. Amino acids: CASSLDGGNQPQHF.

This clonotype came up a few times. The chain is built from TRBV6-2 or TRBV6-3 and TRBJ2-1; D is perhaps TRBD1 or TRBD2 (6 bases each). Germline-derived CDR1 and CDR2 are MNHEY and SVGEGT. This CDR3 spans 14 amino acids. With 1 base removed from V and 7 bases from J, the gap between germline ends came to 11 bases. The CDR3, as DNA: TGTGCCAGCAGTTACTTAACAGGGAGGAATGAGCAGTTCTTC. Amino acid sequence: CASSYLTGRNEQFF.

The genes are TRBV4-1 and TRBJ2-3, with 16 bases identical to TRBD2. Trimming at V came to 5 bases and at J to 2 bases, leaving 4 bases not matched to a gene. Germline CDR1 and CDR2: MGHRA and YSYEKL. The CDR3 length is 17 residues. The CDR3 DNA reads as TGCGCCAGCAGCTCGGGACTAGCGGGGGGGAACACAGATACGCAGTATTTT. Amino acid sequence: CASSSGLAGGNTDTQYF.

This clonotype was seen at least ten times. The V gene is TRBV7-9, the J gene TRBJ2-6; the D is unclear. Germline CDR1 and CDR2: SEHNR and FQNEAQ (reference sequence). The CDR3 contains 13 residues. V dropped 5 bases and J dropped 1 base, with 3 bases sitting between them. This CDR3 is CASSDSGANVLTF. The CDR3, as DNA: TGTGCCAGCAGCGATTCTGGGGCCAACGTCCTGACTTTC.

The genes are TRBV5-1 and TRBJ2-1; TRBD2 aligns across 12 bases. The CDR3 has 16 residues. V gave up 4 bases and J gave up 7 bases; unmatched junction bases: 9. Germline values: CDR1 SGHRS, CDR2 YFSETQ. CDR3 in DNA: TGCGCCAGCAGCAGTATACTAGCGGGGGGAACTAATGAGCAGTTCTTC. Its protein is CASSSILAGGTNEQFF.

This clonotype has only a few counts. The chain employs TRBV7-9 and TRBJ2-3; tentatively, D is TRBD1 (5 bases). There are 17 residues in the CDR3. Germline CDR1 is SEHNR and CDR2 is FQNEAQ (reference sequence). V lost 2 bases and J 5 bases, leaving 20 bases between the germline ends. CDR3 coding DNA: TGTGCCAGCAGCTTACCCCAGGGAATAGACGTCGGAGATACGCAGTATTTT. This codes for CASSLPQGIDVGDTQYF.

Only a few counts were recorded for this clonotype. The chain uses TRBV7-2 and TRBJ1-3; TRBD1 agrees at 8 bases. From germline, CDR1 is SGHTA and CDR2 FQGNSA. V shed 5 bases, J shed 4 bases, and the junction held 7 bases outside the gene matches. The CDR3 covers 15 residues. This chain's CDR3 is CASSNLGQGGNTIYF. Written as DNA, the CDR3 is TGTGCCAGCAGCAACCTTGGACAGGGCGGAAACACCATATATTTT.

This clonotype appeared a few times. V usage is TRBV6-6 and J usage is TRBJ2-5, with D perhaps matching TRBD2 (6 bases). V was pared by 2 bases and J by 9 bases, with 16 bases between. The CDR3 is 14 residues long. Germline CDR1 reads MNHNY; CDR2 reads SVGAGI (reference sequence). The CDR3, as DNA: TGTGCCAGCAGTTACGCCGGGACTTCGGGCGCCCAGTACTTC. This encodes CASSYAGTSGAQYF.

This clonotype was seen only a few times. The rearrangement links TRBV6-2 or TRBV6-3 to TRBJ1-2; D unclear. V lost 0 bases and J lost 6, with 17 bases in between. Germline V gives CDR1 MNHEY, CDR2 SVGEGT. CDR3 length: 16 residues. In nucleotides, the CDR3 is TGTGCCAGCAGTTACTCTCGTGAGGGCCCCGTTGATGGCTACACCTTC. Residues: CASSYSREGPVDGYTF.

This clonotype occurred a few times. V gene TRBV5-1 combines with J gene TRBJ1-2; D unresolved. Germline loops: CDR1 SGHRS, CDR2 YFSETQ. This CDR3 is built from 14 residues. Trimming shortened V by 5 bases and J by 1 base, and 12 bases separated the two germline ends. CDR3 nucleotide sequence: TGCGCCAGCAGGTCCAACGGATTTAACTATGGCTACACCTTC. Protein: CASRSNGFNYGYTF.

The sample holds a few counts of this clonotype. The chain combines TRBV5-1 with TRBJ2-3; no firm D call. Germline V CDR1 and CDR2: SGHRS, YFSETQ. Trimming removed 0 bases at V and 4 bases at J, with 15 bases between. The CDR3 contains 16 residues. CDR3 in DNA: TGCGCCAGCAGCTTGGAAGGGATGAGTTTTTCAGATACGCAGTATTTT. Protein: CASSLEGMSFSDTQYF.

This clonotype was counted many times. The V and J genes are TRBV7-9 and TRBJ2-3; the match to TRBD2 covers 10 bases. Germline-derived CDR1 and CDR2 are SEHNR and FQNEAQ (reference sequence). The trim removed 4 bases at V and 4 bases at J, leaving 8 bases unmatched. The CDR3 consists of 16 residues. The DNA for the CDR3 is TGTGCCAGCAGCTCGGCTATAGCGGGGGGCTCAGATACGCAGTATTTT. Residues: CASSSAIAGGSDTQYF.

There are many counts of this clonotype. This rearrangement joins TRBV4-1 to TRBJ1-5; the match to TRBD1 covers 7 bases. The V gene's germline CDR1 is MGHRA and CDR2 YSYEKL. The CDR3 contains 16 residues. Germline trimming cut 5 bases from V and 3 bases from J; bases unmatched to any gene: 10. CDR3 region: CASSTRTGTFNQPQHF. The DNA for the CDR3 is TGCGCCAGCAGCACTCGGACAGGAACTTTCAATCAGCCCCAGCATTTT.

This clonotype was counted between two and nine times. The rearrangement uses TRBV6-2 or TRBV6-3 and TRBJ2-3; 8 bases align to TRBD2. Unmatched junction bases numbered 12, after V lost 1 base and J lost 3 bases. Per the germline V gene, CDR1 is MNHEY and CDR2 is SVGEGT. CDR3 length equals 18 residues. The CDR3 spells CASSYWGGQRGKTDTQYF. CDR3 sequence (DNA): TGTGCCAGCAGTTACTGGGGCGGTCAGCGGGGGAAAACAGATACGCAGTATTTT.

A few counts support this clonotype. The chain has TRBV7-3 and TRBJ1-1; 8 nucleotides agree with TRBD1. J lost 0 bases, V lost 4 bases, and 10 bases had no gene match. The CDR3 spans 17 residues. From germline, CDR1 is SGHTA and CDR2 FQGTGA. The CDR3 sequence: CASSSRGRQGMNTEAFF. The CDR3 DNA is TGTGCCAGCAGCTCCAGGGGGCGACAAGGTATGAACACTGAAGCTTTCTTT.

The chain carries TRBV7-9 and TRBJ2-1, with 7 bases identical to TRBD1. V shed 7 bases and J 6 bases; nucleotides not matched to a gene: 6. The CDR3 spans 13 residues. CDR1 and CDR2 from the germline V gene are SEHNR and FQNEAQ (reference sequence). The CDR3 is CASTPQGINEQFF. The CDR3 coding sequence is TGTGCCAGCACCCCACAGGGGATCAATGAGCAGTTCTTC.

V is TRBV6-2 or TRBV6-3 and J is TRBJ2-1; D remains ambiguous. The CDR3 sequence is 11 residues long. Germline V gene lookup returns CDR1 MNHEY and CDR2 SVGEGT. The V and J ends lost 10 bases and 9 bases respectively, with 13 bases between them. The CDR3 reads CATERSSEQFF. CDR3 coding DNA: TGTGCCACCGAACGGTCGAGTGAGCAGTTCTTC.

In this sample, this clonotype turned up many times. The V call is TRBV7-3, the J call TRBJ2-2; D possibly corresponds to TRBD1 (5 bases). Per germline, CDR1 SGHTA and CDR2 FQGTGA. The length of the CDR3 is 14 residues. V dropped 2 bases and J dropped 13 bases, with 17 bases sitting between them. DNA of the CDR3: TGTGCCAGCAGCTTATACGCCGGGTCCCAGGGGCTGTTTTTT. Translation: CASSLYAGSQGLFF. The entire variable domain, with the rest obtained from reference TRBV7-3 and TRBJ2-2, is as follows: GAGVSQTPSNKVTEKGKYVELRCDPISGHTALYWYRQSLGQGPEFLIYFQGTGAADDSGLPNDRFFAVRPEGSVSTLKIQRTERGDSAVYLCASSLYAGSQGLFFGEGSRLTVL.

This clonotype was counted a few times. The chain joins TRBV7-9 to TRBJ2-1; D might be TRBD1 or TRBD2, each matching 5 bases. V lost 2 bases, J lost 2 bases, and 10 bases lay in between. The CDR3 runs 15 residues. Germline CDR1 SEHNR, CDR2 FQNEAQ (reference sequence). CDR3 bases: TGTGCCAGCAGCTTATTGGGGGTCGCCTACAATGAGCAGTTCTTC. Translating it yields CASSLLGVAYNEQFF.

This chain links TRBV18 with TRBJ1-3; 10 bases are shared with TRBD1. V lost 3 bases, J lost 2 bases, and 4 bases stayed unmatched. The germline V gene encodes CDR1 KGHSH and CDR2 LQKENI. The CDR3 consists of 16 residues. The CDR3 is CASSPTGTGAGNTIYF. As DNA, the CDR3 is TGTGCCAGCTCACCGACCGGGACAGGGGCTGGAAACACCATATATTTT.

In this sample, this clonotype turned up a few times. The DNA of the CDR3 is TGTGCCAGCAGCCAGCGGGGGGGCGTTGTCGATGAGCAGTTCTTC. Translating gives CASSQRGGVVDEQFF. The rearrangement links TRBV12-3 or TRBV12-4 to TRBJ2-1; 10 positions agree with TRBD2. V lost 6 bases, J lost 8 bases, and 10 bases stayed unmatched. CDR3 length: 15 amino acids.

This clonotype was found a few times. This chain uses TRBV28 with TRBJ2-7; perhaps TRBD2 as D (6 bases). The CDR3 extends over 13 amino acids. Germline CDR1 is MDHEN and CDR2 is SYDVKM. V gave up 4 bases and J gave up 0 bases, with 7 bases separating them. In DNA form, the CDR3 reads TGTGCCAGCAGTTGGAGGGCCTCCTACGAGCAGTACGTC. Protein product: CASSWRASYEQYV.

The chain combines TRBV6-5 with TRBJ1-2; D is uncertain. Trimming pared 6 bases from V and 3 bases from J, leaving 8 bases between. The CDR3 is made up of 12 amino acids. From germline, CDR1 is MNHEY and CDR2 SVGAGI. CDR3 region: CASREGYYGYTF. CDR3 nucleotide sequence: TGTGCCAGCAGGGAAGGGTACTATGGCTACACCTTC.

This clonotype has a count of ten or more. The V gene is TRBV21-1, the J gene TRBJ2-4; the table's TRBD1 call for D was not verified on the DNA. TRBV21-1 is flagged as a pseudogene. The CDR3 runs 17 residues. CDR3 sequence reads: CASSKEMDRRKENIQYF. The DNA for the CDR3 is TGTGCCAGCAGCAAAGAGATGGACAGGAGGAAAGAAAACATTCAGTACTTC.

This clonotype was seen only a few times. The CDR3 DNA reads TGCGCCAGCACCCGATGGCAGGGGGCGGAGGAGACCCAGTACTTC. Amino acid sequence: CASTRWQGAEETQYF. The chain has TRBV4-1 and TRBJ2-5; TRBD1 matches 8 bases. The CDR3 totals 15 residues. V shed 7 bases and J 5 bases; nucleotides not matched to a gene: 12. Germline lookup yields CDR1 MGHRA and CDR2 YSYEKL.

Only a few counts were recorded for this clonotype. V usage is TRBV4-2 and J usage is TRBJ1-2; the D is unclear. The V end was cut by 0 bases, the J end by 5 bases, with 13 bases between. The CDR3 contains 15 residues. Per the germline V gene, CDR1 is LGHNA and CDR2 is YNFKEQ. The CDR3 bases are TGTGCCAGCAGCCAAGATTATGAGACGGCGTATGGCTACACCTTC. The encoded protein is CASSQDYETAYGYTF.

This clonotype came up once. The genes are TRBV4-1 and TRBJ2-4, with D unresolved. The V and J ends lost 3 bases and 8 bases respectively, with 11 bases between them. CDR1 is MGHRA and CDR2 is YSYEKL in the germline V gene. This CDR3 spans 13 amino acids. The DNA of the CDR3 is TGCGCCAGCAGCCATGTGGTTTATGACATTCAGTACTTC. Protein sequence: CASSHVVYDIQYF.